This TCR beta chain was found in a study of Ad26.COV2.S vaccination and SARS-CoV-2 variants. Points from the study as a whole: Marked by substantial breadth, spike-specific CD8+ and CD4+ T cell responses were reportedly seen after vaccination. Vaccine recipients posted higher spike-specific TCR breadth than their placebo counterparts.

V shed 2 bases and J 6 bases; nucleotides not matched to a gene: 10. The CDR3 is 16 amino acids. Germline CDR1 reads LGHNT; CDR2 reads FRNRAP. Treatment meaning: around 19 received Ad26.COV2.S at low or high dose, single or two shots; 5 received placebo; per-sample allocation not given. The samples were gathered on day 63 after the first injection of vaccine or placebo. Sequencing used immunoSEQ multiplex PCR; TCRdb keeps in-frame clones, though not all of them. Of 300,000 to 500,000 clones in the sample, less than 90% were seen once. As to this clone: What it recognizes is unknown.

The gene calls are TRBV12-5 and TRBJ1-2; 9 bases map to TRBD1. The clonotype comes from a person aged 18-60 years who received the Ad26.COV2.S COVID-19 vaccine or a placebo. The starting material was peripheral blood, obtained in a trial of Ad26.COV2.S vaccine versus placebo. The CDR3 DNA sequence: TGTGCTAGTGGTTTGATGCTCGGGACAGGGAAGGATGGCTACACCTTC. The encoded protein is CASGLMLGTGKDGYTF.